These 16 T cell receptor beta chains share one sample of origin, sequenced in a study of cytomegalovirus exposure and HLA in healthy donors. Amplification used 60 Vbeta primers and 13 Jbeta primers. Only in-frame clones appear in the TCRdb table, and some are missing; sequencing was by immunoSEQ multiplex PCR. Among approximately 160,000 clones listed, around 68% were seen once. Sequencing was performed on PBMCs. The receptor source for this set is a man in his fifties or sixties in good health and CMV-seronegative.

The chain has TRBV7-3 and TRBJ2-1; 8 bases match TRBD2. V was clipped by 2 bases and J by 0 bases; unmatched bases: 3. This CDR3 has 16 amino acids. Germline loops: CDR1 SGHTA, CDR2 FQGTGA. DNA of the CDR3: TGTGCCAGCAGCTTAGCGCGGGGGGCCTCCTACAATGAGCAGTTCTTC. Translated: CASSLARGASYNEQFF.

This chain uses TRBV7-3 with TRBJ1-1, with D perhaps matching TRBD1 (5 bases). Germline V gene sequence: CDR1 SGHTA, CDR2 FQGTGA. The V and J ends lost 5 bases and 5 bases respectively, with 12 bases between them. The CDR3 extends over 13 amino acids. The CDR3, as DNA: TGTGCCAGCAGCCCGTTGGGGGGGACTGAAGCTTTCTTT. Its translation is CASSPLGGTEAFF.

J is TRBJ1-2 and V is TRBV4-2; possible D gene TRBD1, 6 bases. CDR1 LGHNA and CDR2 YNFKEQ come from the germline V gene. CDR3 length: 16 residues. V lost 3 bases to trimming and J lost 4 bases, with 18 bases between them. The CDR3 sequence is CASSQTPRTAGYGYTF. DNA for the CDR3: TGTGCCAGCAGCCAGACACCCCGGACAGCCGGCTATGGCTACACCTTC.

J is TRBJ1-2 and V is TRBV10-2; 7 positions agree with TRBD1. CDR1 WSHSY and CDR2 SAAADI come from the germline V gene. CDR3 length: 12 residues. Losses at the gene ends were 8 bases for V and 3 bases for J; bases not matched to a gene: 3. The CDR3: CASRQGDYGYTF. The CDR3 DNA reads as TGCGCCAGCCGACAGGGAGACTATGGCTACACCTTC.

The chain couples TRBV5-1 to TRBJ2-7; 10 nucleotides agree with TRBD1. Germline CDR1 SGHRS, CDR2 YFSETQ. Unmatched junction bases numbered 3, after V lost 3 bases and J lost 3 bases. The CDR3 covers 14 residues. The CDR3 reads CASSYGTGDYEQYF. DNA for the CDR3: TGCGCCAGCAGCTACGGGACAGGGGACTACGAGCAGTACTTC.

The chain is built from TRBV7-3 and TRBJ1-2, with 7 bases that match TRBD1. Germline CDR1 is SGHTA and CDR2 is FQGTGA. CDR3 size: 15 residues. V was pared by 10 bases and J by 5 bases, with 16 bases of the junction left unmatched. In nucleotides, the CDR3 is TGTGCCACCGATCCTCGCCGGGACAGTGTTTATGGCTACACCTTC. This encodes CATDPRRDSVYGYTF.

The chain employs TRBV7-9 and TRBJ1-4; TRBD1 matches at 7 bases. The germline CDR1 and CDR2 sequences are SEHNR and FQNEAQ (reference sequence). V lost 5 bases to trimming and J lost 7 bases; unmatched junction nucleotides: 7. This CDR3 is 14 amino acids long. This CDR3 is CASSTHRGGEKLFF. The CDR3 DNA is TGTGCCAGCAGCACCCACAGGGGAGGTGAAAAACTGTTTTTT. The full variable domain, with the rest looked up from reference TRBV7-9 and TRBJ1-4, is DTGVSQNPRHKITKRGQNVTFRCDPISEHNRLYWYRQTLGQGPEFLTYFQNEAQLEKSRLLSDRFSAERPKGSFSTLEIQRTEQGDSAMYLCASSTHRGGEKLFFGSGTQLSVL.

This chain links TRBV29-1 with TRBJ1-6, with D uncertain. The germline V gene encodes CDR1 SQVTM and CDR2 ANQGSEA. The CDR3 runs to 17 residues. The V gene lost 3 bases and the J gene lost 0 bases, with 15 bases spanning the gap. The CDR3 nucleotides are TGCAGCGTTGAGACAAGAAAGAGTCGCTCCTATAATTCACCCCTCCACTTT. The encoded protein is CSVETRKSRSYNSPLHF.

This clone was picked up one time. The CDR3 sequence is CASSGELTGELFF. CDR3 bases: TGCGCCAGCAGCGGAGAATTAACCGGGGAGCTGTTTTTT. The rearrangement uses TRBV5-1 and TRBJ2-2, with no clear D. Trimming took off 4 bases at V and 5 bases at J, with 9 bases between the two ends. This CDR3 comprises 13 residues. Germline CDR1 is SGHRS and CDR2 is YFSETQ.

This sequence joins TRBV11-3 and TRBJ2-2; maybe TRBD1 (6 bases). V was trimmed by 5 bases and J by 7 bases, leaving 17 bases between them. CDR3 size: 15 residues. In germline, CDR1 is SGHNT, CDR2 YENEEA. The CDR3 region has the DNA TGTGCCAGCAGCATGCGACAGGTTAAGGGCGGGGAGCTGTTTTTT. Translated, it gives CASSMRQVKGGELFF.

V and J are TRBV4-1 and TRBJ1-4, with 7 bases lining up with TRBD1. In germline, CDR1 is MGHRA, CDR2 YSYEKL. After removal of 5 bases from V and 7 bases from J, the junction contained 19 bases not matched to a gene. The CDR3 totals 18 residues. The chain's CDR3 is CASSSDQGQWGLGEKLFF. The CDR3 DNA reads TGCGCCAGCAGCTCCGATCAGGGACAGTGGGGCTTGGGTGAAAAACTGTTTTTT.

DNA for the CDR3: TGTGCCAGCAGACCGCAGGGGAGGGGTAACTATGGCTACACCTTC. As protein: CASRPQGRGNYGYTF. The J gene is TRBJ1-2, the V gene TRBV7-9, with D possibly being TRBD1 (6 bases). The CDR3 totals 15 residues. The V end lost 6 bases, the J end lost 1 base, and 15 bases lay between the germline ends. Germline assignment: CDR1 SEHNR and CDR2 FQNEAQ (reference sequence). Looking up the rest from reference TRBV7-9 and TRBJ1-2 gives the full variable domain: DTGVSQNPRHKITKRGQNVTFRCDPISEHNRLYWYRQTLGQGPEFLTYFQNEAQLEKSRLLSDRFSAERPKGSFSTLEIQRTEQGDSAMYLCASRPQGRGNYGYTFGSGTRLTVV.

V is TRBV5-6 and J is TRBJ2-3; 10 bases are a match to TRBD2. The J segment lost 2 bases and the V segment lost 4 bases, leaving 10 bases of the junction unmatched. Germline CDR1 is SGHDT and CDR2 is YYEEEE. The CDR3 spans 17 residues. The CDR3 is CASSGSLLAGITDTQYF. CDR3 nucleotide sequence: TGTGCCAGCAGCGGAAGCCTACTAGCGGGGATCACAGATACGCAGTATTTT.

V and J are TRBV7-9 and TRBJ2-3, with TRBD2 as a possible D gene (6 bases). Per germline, CDR1 SEHNR and CDR2 FQNEAQ (reference sequence). This CDR3 is 15 amino acids long. V lost 5 bases, J lost 2 bases, and 14 bases lay in between. In nucleotides, the CDR3 is TGTGCCAGCAGCGCGCTAGCGCCAAACACAGATACGCAGTATTTT. Translating gives CASSALAPNTDTQYF.

The chain employs TRBV27 and TRBJ1-1; a weak D match, TRBD1 (5 bases). CDR3 length: 10 amino acids. The germline V gene encodes CDR1 MNHEY and CDR2 SMNVEV (reference sequence). V gave up 3 bases and J gave up 14 bases, with 10 bases separating them. In DNA, the CDR3 is TGTGCCAGCAGTTTGAGACAGTCCTTCTTT. Translation gives CASSLRQSFF.

The chain uses TRBV6-1 and TRBJ2-3; a weak D match, TRBD1 (6 bases). The V gene lost 4 bases and the J gene lost 0 bases, with 14 bases spanning the gap. The length of the CDR3 is 16 residues. Germline CDR1 MNHNS, CDR2 SASEGT. The CDR3 coding sequence is TGTGCCAGCAGTGTGGTCAGGGGTTCAAGCACAGATACGCAGTATTTT. This encodes CASSVVRGSSTDTQYF.